This record looks at one T cell receptor (beta chain) sequence and its context. The record originates from a study of blood T cell repertoires in COVID-19. Cohort 3 recovery required two negative PCRs, clearance, or symptom resolution. Germline-derived CDR1 and CDR2 are MNHEY and SMNVEV (reference sequence). CDR3 length equals 12 residues. V lost 4 bases and J lost 6, with 9 bases in between. Profiled with immunoSEQ multiplex PCR; TCRdb holds only in-frame clones, not every one. The sample includes around 300,000 clones, 85% of them seen just once. Sequencing input: PBMCs or T cells enriched from blood (not recorded which). J is TRBJ1-1 and V is TRBV27, with D unresolved. This sequence originates from a woman aged 50 to 65 who had recovered from COVID-19. In DNA form, the CDR3 reads TGTGCCAGCAGTTCTGGGCTGGCTGAAGCTTTCTTT. Its translation is CASSSGLAEAFF.